The present entry profiles one T cell receptor beta chain with its context. The germline V gene has CDR1 SGHTS and CDR2 YDEGEE. The length of the CDR3 is 16 residues. Unmatched junction bases numbered 8, after V lost 3 bases and J lost 2 bases. This specimen comes from a study of cytomegalovirus exposure and HLA in healthy donors. PCR was performed using 60 Vbeta and 13 Jbeta primers. Clones were read by immunoSEQ multiplex PCR, and TCRdb kept only the in-frame ones, dropping some. The sample yields roughly 180,000 clones, around four fifths seen once. The source material was PBMCs. The clonotype originates from a girl between 10 and 17 years old in good health and CMV-seropositive. The chain carries TRBV5-8 and TRBJ2-7, with 10 bases aligning to TRBD2. Written as DNA, the CDR3 is TGTGCCAGCAGCTCGTTCCCTAGCGGGGGAACCTACGAGCAGTACTTC. It codes for CASSSFPSGGTYEQYF.